This T cell receptor beta chain was sequenced for a study of T cells after yellow fever vaccination. Overall study: SMART-Seq v4 Ultra Low Input handled preparation of low-cell-number fractions. Study-wide points: Boosting was followed by the reappearance of most primary-vaccination clones (just under 97% CD4, 70% to 90% CD8). The secondary response showed a weaker magnitude and a faster peak, day 5 versus 15. Few clonotypes appeared in both CD4 and CD8 compartments.

This CDR3 spans 14 amino acids. The V segment lost 7 bases and the J segment 7 bases; nucleotides outside the gene matches: 5. This clonotype was counted at least ten times. Its matching antigen is unknown. MiXCR, applied by TCRdb to the 5' RACE reads, yields one record per CDR3 protein. Of some 240,000 distinct CDR3 sequences listed, over 3% are singletons. The rearrangement links TRBV12-3 or TRBV12-4 to TRBJ2-2; 11 bases map to TRBD1. Sequenced here: PBMCs, sampled 15 days after the yellow fever booster vaccination. The sequence was obtained from a man aged 18 to 29 who received the YFV17D yellow fever vaccine. CDR3 sequence: CASTDRGPLGELFF. As DNA, the CDR3 is TGTGCCAGCACGGACAGGGGGCCCCTCGGGGAGCTGTTTTTT.